This TCR beta chain was profiled in a study of blood T cell repertoires in COVID-19. Study summary: Sources were T cells, B-cell-depleted T cells, or PBMCs; the material itself was cDNA or gDNA.

Original analysis: Estimated nucleated cell counts came from reference gene primer amplification. Method: immunoSEQ multiplex PCR; TCRdb's copy keeps in-frame clones and lacks some. From that table come the V and J calls and clone size; the DNA was used to work out D and trimming. Altogether about 300,000 clones are present, roughly 90% being singletons, with the ten largest covering 6.4%. This clone occurred once. V dropped 5 bases and J dropped 2 bases, with 7 bases sitting between them. This CDR3 has 13 amino acids. Sample: peripheral blood. The genes are TRBV12-3 or TRBV12-4 and TRBJ1-3; D gene ambiguous. This clonotype was obtained from a man between 18 and 29 years old who had recovered from COVID-19. Written as DNA, the CDR3 is TGTGCCAGCAGTCTAACTACTGGAAACACCATATATTTT. It encodes CASSLTTGNTIYF.